A single sample is the source of the 8 T cell receptor beta chains below, sequenced in a study of Tregs in tolerant kidney transplant recipients. The protocol was immunoSEQ multiplex PCR, while the TCRdb copy is restricted to in-frame clones and leaves out a portion. The sample has roughly 5,300 clones. Mixed chimerism was transient after nonmyeloablative marrow transplants from related graft donors. The specimen comprised CD4+ T cells from blood (PBMCs), sampled 14 months after the transplant. These receptors were taken from a human patient who received a combined kidney and bone marrow transplant. Some of these T cells may belong to the graft donor.

On this clone: The sequence runs out 3 residues before the end of the CDR3; the remainder is reconstructed from the germline J gene. The rearrangement uses TRBV23-1 and TRBJ2-7, with 7 bases identical to TRBD1. TRBV23-1 is an open reading frame, and its role is uncertain. The CDR3 runs 14 residues. V lost 4 bases and J lost 4; bases outside the gene matches: 7. CDR3 DNA, as far as it was read: TGCGCCAGCAGTCTTCGGGACAGCATTTACGAG. It yields the protein CASSLRDSIYE. Given in full, the CDR3 is CASSLRDSIYEQYF.

Points on this clone: The read terminates 3 residues ahead of where the CDR3 ends, so the germline J gene completes it. The rearrangement uses TRBV5-1 and TRBJ1-3; tentative D call: TRBD1 (5 bases). V lost 4 bases to trimming and J lost 0 bases, with 20 bases between them. This CDR3 has 18 residues. CDR1 and CDR2 from the germline V gene are SGHRS and YFSETQ. The DNA read from the CDR3 is TGCGCCAGCAGCCCCAATTCGAGGACACTTAGCTCTGGAAACACC. Translating it yields CASSPNSRTLSSGNT. The full CDR3 is CASSPNSRTLSSGNTIYF.

Its frequency marks this clone as medium-sized (0.01 to 0.1%). From the germline J gene comes the end of the CDR3, since the read stops 3 residues before it. The rearrangement links TRBV7-2 to TRBJ1-6; D not certain. V lost 5 bases to trimming and J lost 0 bases, with 8 bases between them. This CDR3 region has 15 residues. Germline V gene data show CDR1 as SGHTA and CDR2 as FQGNSA. CDR3 loop: CASSLQASYNSPLHF. The sequenced part of the CDR3 DNA is TGTGCCAGCAGCCTCCAGGCCTCCTATAATTCACCC.

CDR3 DNA, as far as it was read: TGTGCCAGTAGAAGCGGGGCACCCAACGATCAGCCC. Its translation is CASRSGAPNDQP. The whole CDR3 is CASRSGAPNDQPQHF. The rearrangement links TRBV19 to TRBJ1-5; TRBD1 is a possible D gene (5 bases). The sequence runs out 3 residues before the end of the CDR3; the remainder is reconstructed from the germline J gene. This CDR3 spans 15 amino acids. V was trimmed by 6 bases and J by 5 bases, leaving 17 bases between them. Per germline, CDR1 LNHDA and CDR2 SQIVND (reference sequence).

As for this clone: The DNA ends 3 residues before the CDR3 does, and the rest of the CDR3 is filled in from the germline J gene. The chain carries TRBV6-1 and TRBJ1-1, with D unresolved. The CDR3 totals 14 residues. Germline V gene data show CDR1 as MNHNS and CDR2 as SASEGT. The V end was cut by 1 base, the J end by 5 bases, with 11 bases between. CDR3 DNA (partial): TGTGCCAGCAGTGAAGTTGCCCCTCGGACTGAA. It translates to CASSEVAPRTE. The entire CDR3 is CASSEVAPRTEAFF.

Regarding this clone: The read stops 3 residues short of the end of the CDR3; the missing end is completed from the germline J gene. This chain connects TRBV5-1 to TRBJ2-3; 10 bases match TRBD2. This CDR3 has 22 residues. Trimming at V came to 1 base and at J to 2 bases, leaving 22 bases not matched to a gene. Looked up from germline, CDR1 is SGHRS and CDR2 is YFSETQ. Partial CDR3 DNA: TGCGCCAGCAGCTTGTGGGGGGTTCGCAGCGGGAGGGTTAACACGGACACAGATACG. This sequence encodes CASSLWGVRSGRVNTDTDT. The entire CDR3 sequence reads CASSLWGVRSGRVNTDTDTQYF.

Points on this clone: The missing CDR3 end, 3 residues past where the read stops, is filled in from the germline J gene. This rearrangement joins TRBV7-2 to TRBJ2-6; a possible D gene is TRBD1 (6 bases). The germline CDR1 and CDR2 sequences are SGHTA and FQGNSA. The CDR3 sequence is 18 residues long. V lost 0 bases, J lost 0 bases, and 12 bases lay in between. CDR3 bases read: TGTGCCAGCAGCTTAGCGCAGGGGAGAGGCTCTGGGGCCAACGTC. Amino acids: CASSLAQGRGSGANV. The whole CDR3 reads CASSLAQGRGSGANVLTF. Using reference TRBV7-2 and TRBJ2-6 for the parts outside the CDR3, the full variable domain is GAGVSQSPSNKVTEKGKDVELRCDPISGHTALYWYRQSLGQGLEFLIYFQGNSAPDKSGLPSDRFSAERTGGSVSTLTIQRTQQEDSAVYLCASSLAQGRGSGANVLTFGAGSRLTVL.

To note about this clone: The observed sequence ends 3 residues before the CDR3 terminus, with the missing tail filled in from the germline J gene. This chain uses TRBV29-1 with TRBJ1-2; D is uncertain. Germline V CDR1 and CDR2: SQVTM, ANQGSEA. This CDR3 is built from 16 residues. Between the trimmed V and J ends, which lost 6 bases and 1 base, there was a span of 21 bases. The CDR3 sequence: CSVRLQKATLNYGYTF. CDR3 bases read: TGCAGCGTGCGCTTACAGAAAGCCACACTTAACTATGGC.